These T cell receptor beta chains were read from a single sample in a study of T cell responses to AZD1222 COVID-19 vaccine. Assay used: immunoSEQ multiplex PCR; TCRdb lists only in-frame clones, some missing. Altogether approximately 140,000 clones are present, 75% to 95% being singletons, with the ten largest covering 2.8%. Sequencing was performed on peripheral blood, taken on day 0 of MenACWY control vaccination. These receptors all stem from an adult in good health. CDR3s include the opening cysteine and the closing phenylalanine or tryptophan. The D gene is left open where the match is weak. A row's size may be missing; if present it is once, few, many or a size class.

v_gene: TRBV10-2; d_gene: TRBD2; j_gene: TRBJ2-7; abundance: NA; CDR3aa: CASTRGDGAEQYF; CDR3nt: TGCGCCAGCACTCGGGGGGATGGAGCCGAGCAGTACTTC
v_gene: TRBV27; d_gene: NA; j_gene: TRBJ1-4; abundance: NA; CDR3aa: CASSLSRGEKLFF; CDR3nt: TGTGCCAGCAGTTTAAGCAGGGGTGAAAAACTGTTTTTT
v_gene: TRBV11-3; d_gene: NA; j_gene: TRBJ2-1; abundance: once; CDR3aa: CASSLVGTTGNEQFF; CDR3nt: TGTGCCAGCAGCTTAGTCGGGACAACGGGCAATGAGCAGTTCTTC
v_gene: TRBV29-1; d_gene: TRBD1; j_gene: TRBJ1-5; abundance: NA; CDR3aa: CSVTTTGGNQPQHF; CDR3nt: TGCAGCGTTACGACCACAGGGGGCAATCAGCCCCAGCATTTT
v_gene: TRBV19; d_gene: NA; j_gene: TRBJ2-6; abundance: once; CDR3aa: CASSVQQGGPGSGANVLTF; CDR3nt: TGTGCCAGTAGTGTCCAACAAGGGGGGCCAGGCTCTGGGGCCAACGTCCTGACTTTC
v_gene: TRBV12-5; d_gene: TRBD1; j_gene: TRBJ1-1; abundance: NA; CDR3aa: CASGLGTGGKAFF; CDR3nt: TGTGCTAGTGGTTTGGGGACAGGGGGCAAAGCTTTCTTT
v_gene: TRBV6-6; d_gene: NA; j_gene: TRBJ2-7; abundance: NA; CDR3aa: CASSPTGRAGATYEQYF; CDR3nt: TGTGCCAGCAGTCCAACAGGGCGGGCAGGGGCCACCTACGAGCAGTACTTC
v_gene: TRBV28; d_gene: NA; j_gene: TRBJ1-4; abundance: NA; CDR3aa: CASSPREKLFF; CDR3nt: TGTGCCAGCAGTCCCCGGGAAAAACTGTTTTTT
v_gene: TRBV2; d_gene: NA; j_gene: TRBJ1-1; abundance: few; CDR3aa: CARRRGTEAFF; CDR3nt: TGTGCCCGAAGGCGGGGCACTGAAGCTTTCTTT
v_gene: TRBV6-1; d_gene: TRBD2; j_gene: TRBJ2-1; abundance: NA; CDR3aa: CASSGGLAPEGTYNEQFF; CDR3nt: TGTGCCAGCAGTGGCGGACTAGCACCGGAAGGGACCTACAATGAGCAGTTCTTC
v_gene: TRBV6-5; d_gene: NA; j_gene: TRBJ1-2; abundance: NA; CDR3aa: CASSPPGQGNQGYTF; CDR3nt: TGTGCCAGCAGTCCCCCTGGGCAGGGTAACCAAGGCTACACCTTC
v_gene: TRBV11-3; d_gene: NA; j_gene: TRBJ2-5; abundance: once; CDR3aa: CASSFSSQETQYF; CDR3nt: TGTGCCAGCAGCTTCTCCAGCCAAGAGACCCAGTACTTC
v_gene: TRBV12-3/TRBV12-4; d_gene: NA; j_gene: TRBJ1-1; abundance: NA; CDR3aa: CASSDLQGAEAFF; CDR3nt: TGTGCCAGCAGCGACCTCCAGGGCGCTGAAGCTTTCTTT